The 18 T cell receptor beta chains reported below all come from one sample, sequenced in a study of shared clonotypes between healthy human individuals. Method: immunoSEQ multiplex PCR; TCRdb's copy keeps in-frame clones and lacks some. Seen here are roughly 96,000 clones, roughly half observed once, and the top ten hold roughly 16%. The sample was PBMCs. The receptors derive from a woman aged 40 to 50 in good health. Some clones in this sample may be carry-over from other donors' samples.

The CDR3 DNA sequence: TGTGCCAGCAGTGGTAGCGACAGATACAATGAGCAGTTCTTC. Its translation: CASSGSDRYNEQFF. The rearrangement links TRBV6-1 to TRBJ2-1; perhaps D is TRBD1 or TRBD2 (5 bases each). This CDR3 is built from 14 residues. The V gene's germline CDR1 is MNHNS and CDR2 SASEGT. Trimming took off 4 bases at V and 4 bases at J, with 11 bases between the two ends.

The J gene is TRBJ1-1, the V gene TRBV5-4; D may be TRBD1 (5 bases). This CDR3 contains 14 residues. Germline CDR1 and CDR2: SGHNT and YYREEE (reference sequence). Trimming took off 3 bases at V and 1 base at J, with 10 bases between the two ends. DNA for the CDR3: TGTGCCAGCAGCTCGGGACGGTGGAACACTGAAGCTTTCTTT. It encodes CASSSGRWNTEAFF.

The DNA of the CDR3 is TGCAGCGTTGACCGACTAGCGCAACTCAATGAGCAGTTCTTC. Translated, it gives CSVDRLAQLNEQFF. The V gene is TRBV29-1, the J gene TRBJ2-1, with TRBD2 matching over 8 bases. The CDR3 runs to 14 residues. Trimming at V came to 3 bases and at J to 6 bases, leaving 7 bases not matched to a gene. Per germline, CDR1 SQVTM and CDR2 ANQGSEA.

V usage is TRBV30 and J usage is TRBJ1-2; tentative D call: TRBD1 (5 bases). Trimming stripped 3 bases from V and 0 bases from J, with 8 bases between. The CDR3 has 13 amino acids. Looked up from germline, CDR1 is GTSNPN and CDR2 is SVGIG (reference sequence). The CDR3, as DNA: TGTGCCTGGAGGACAGTTACTAACTATGGCTACACCTTC. It codes for CAWRTVTNYGYTF.

The genes are TRBV6-5 and TRBJ2-7; 7 bases match TRBD1. With 5 bases clipped from V and 3 bases from J, the junction kept 1 base outside the gene matches. This CDR3 has 12 amino acids. CDR1 and CDR2 from the germline V gene are MNHEY and SVGAGI. CDR3 nucleotides: TGTGCCAGCAGTAGACAGGGCTACGAGCAGTACTTC. Translated, it gives CASSRQGYEQYF.

This clone has a count of ten or more. The chain has TRBV29-1 and TRBJ2-5, with 14 bases matching TRBD2. V lost 5 bases, J lost 1 base, and 6 bases stayed unmatched. The CDR3 length is 16 residues. CDR1 SQVTM and CDR2 ANQGSEA come from the germline V gene. CDR3 bases: TGCAGCGTTTGGACTAGCGGGAGGCCTCGCCAAGAGACCCAGTACTTC. This codes for CSVWTSGRPRQETQYF.

This clone was recorded at least ten times. V and J are TRBV2 and TRBJ1-2, with a weak D call TRBD1 (6 bases). Trimming removed 9 bases from V and 4 bases from J, with 12 bases in between. The CDR3 has 12 residues. CDR1 and CDR2 (germline): SNHLY, FYNNEI. CDR3 amino acids: CASSGTRYGYTF. DNA of the CDR3: TGTGCCAGTTCCGGGACACGCTATGGCTACACCTTC.

The CDR3 region has the DNA TGCAGCGTTCACAGGGGGCTAAACAATGAGCAGTTCTTC. Translated, it gives CSVHRGLNNEQFF. The rearrangement uses TRBV29-1 and TRBJ2-1; 9 positions agree with TRBD1. Germline CDR1 SQVTM, CDR2 ANQGSEA. This CDR3 contains 13 residues. The V and J ends lost 5 bases and 5 bases, in that order; junction bases with no gene match: 4.

Here the CDR3 DNA reads TGTGCCAGCAGCCAAGATCGAAGGGGCCATGAAAAACTGTTTTTT. Translating gives CASSQDRRGHEKLFF. The chain employs TRBV4-2 and TRBJ1-4, with a possible D match to TRBD1 (5 bases). The CDR3 has 15 amino acids. V lost 0 bases, J lost 6 bases, and 11 bases lay in between. Germline CDR1 is LGHNA and CDR2 is YNFKEQ.

V usage is TRBV30 and J usage is TRBJ1-5; D not resolved. Germline CDR1 and CDR2: GTSNPN and SVGIG (reference sequence). With 1 base removed from V and 0 bases from J, the gap between germline ends came to 4 bases. This CDR3 is 13 amino acids long. The CDR3, as DNA: TGTGCCTGGAGTGCTCATAGCAATCAGCCCCAGCATTTT. It specifies CAWSAHSNQPQHF.

V usage is TRBV10-3 and J usage is TRBJ2-7, with a weak D call TRBD1 (5 bases). The CDR3 contains 12 residues. Germline V gene lookup returns CDR1 ENHRY and CDR2 SYGVKD. V gave up 11 bases and J gave up 0 bases, with 11 bases separating them. The CDR3 here is CAASDNSYEQYF. The CDR3 nucleotides read TGTGCCGCGTCGGACAACTCCTACGAGCAGTACTTC.

This clone appeared a few times. The chain uses TRBV4-3 and TRBJ2-3; 8 bases map to TRBD1. V was pared by 3 bases and J by 1 base, with 3 bases of the junction left unmatched. Germline CDR1 reads LGHNA; CDR2 reads YSLEER. There are 15 residues in the CDR3. The CDR3 DNA sequence: TGCGCCAGCAGCCAGGACAGGGCCCGCACAGATACGCAGTATTTT. Protein product: CASSQDRARTDTQYF.

About this clone itself: Only one base separates this from a far larger clonotype, so it likely reflects a read error. The genes are TRBV7-8 and TRBJ2-5; perhaps TRBD2 as D (7 bases). Near its end, the DNA agrees better with TRBJ2-7, so the J call may be wrong. The V gene's germline CDR1 is SGHVS and CDR2 FQNEAQ. The CDR3 loop spans 15 amino acids. CDR3 sequence: CASSLPAGQLYEQYF. CDR3 bases: TGTGCCAGCAGCTTACCAGCGGGACAACTCTACGAGCAGTACTTC.

Remarks on this clone: A far larger clone is one nucleotide away, so this likely arose from a read error. The gene calls are TRBV27 and TRBJ2-7, with D perhaps TRBD2 (6 bases). Germline V gene lookup returns CDR1 MNHEY and CDR2 SMNVEV (reference sequence). This CDR3 has 15 amino acids. The CDR3 loop reads CASSFTRDSTYEQHF. The CDR3 coding sequence is TGTGCCAGCAGTTTCACCCGGGACTCGACCTACGAGCAGCACTTC.

This clone was seen at least ten times. V gene TRBV9 combines with J gene TRBJ1-1; 10 bases fit TRBD1. V lost 3 bases and J lost 5; bases outside the gene matches: 7. The CDR3 loop spans 15 amino acids. Per the germline V gene, CDR1 is SGDLS and CDR2 is YYNGEE. CDR3 sequence (DNA): TGTGCCAGCAGCGCAGTGGGACAGGGGTGGACTGAAGCTTTCTTT. As protein: CASSAVGQGWTEAFF.

This clone was observed many times. The chain is built from TRBV5-6 and TRBJ2-2, with no clear D. V dropped 0 bases and J dropped 8 bases, with 2 bases sitting between them. Germline CDR1 SGHDT, CDR2 YYEEEE. The CDR3 runs to 11 residues. CDR3 sequence (DNA): TGTGCCAGCAGCTTGGCTGGGGAGCTGTTTTTT. Encoded protein: CASSLAGELFF.

The chain uses TRBV6-5 and TRBJ1-2; D call uncertain. V dropped 4 bases and J dropped 6 bases, with 18 bases sitting between them. The length of the CDR3 is 15 residues. Germline V gene sequence: CDR1 MNHEY, CDR2 SVGAGI. The CDR3 sequence: CASSSKRTIPHGYTF. CDR3 in DNA: TGTGCCAGCAGTTCGAAAAGGACTATCCCTCATGGCTACACCTTC.

The CDR3 loop is CASSRAGEGYEQYF. The CDR3 DNA reads TGCGCCAGCAGCCGAGCGGGAGAGGGGTACGAGCAGTACTTC. The rearrangement uses TRBV5-1 and TRBJ2-7; 8 nucleotides match TRBD2. CDR3 size: 14 residues. CDR1 SGHRS and CDR2 YFSETQ come from the germline V gene. V lost 4 bases to trimming and J lost 4 bases; unmatched junction nucleotides: 7.